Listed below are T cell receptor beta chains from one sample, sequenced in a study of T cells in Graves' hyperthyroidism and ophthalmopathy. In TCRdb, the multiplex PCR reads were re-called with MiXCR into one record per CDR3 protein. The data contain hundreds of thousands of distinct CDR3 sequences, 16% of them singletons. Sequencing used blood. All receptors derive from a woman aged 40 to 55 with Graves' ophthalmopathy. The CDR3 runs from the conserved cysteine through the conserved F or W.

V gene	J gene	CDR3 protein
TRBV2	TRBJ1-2	CASTGNYGYTF
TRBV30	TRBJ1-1	CAGGGAGLVDTEAFF
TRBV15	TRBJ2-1	CATAAGTGFPNEQFF
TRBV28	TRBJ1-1	CASDQATNTEAFF
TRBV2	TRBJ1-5	CASSGNNQPQHF
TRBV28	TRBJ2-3	CASSLYRGVNTQYF
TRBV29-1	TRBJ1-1	CSVHMIDRDTEAFF
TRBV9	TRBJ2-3	CASSGPSGSSTDTQYF
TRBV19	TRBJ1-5	CASRSPGTASNQPQHF
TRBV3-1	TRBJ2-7	CASSQGTGSGEQYF
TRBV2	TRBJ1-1	CASSALLNTEAFF
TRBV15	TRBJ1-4	CATSRAGTTNEKLFF
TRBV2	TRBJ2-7	CAFLPVGAPGSGSSYEQYF
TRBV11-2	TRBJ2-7	CASSSLSGSYEQYF
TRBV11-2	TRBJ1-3	CASSLGPLFYTIYF
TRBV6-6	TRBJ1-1	CASSYSVKQNTEAFF
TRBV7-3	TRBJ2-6	CASSFGTGPPTGANVLTF
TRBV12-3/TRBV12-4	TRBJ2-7	CASSLMQGAYEQYF
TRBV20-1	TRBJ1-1	CSARDWRSGNEAFF
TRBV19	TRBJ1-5	CASSKVRGLGQPQHF
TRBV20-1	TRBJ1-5	CSAREVKGNQPQHF
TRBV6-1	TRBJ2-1	CASSGAEAHRVEQFF
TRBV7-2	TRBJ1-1	CASSLVEGGTEAFF
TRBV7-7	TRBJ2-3	CASSLGVAYTDTQYF
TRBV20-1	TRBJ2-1	CSASQTSGRGREQFF
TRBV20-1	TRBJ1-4	CSASSGGDEKLFF
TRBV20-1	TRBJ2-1	CSASHGLAGVPGSSYNEQFF
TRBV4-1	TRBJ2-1	CASSLISGSSYNEQFF
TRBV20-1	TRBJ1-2	CSAQDRSGGGYTF
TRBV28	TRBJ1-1	CASSLDQGDLKNTEAFF
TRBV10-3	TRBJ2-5	CATSTGGRRETQYF
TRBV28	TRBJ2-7	CASSLPGLACEQYF
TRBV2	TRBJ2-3	CASSKQGFTDTQYF
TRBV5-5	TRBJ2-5	CASSWRGGEETQYF
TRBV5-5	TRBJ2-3	CASSLAAGADTQYF
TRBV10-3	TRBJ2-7	CAISESAGEPFGEQYF
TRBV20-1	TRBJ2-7	CSARGSIYEQYF